The next 21 T cell receptor beta chains were all read from a single sample in a study of blood T cell repertoires in COVID-19. Assay used: immunoSEQ multiplex PCR; TCRdb lists only in-frame clones, some missing. The sample holds 65,000 to 90,000 clones, roughly 80% seen once. The sample consisted of peripheral blood. Source of these receptors: a human donor in a cohort sampled during active COVID-19.

This clone showed up just once. J is TRBJ2-5 and V is TRBV14; 8 bases align to TRBD1. Germline V gene lookup returns CDR1 SGHDN and CDR2 FVKESK. The ends lost 3 bases at V and 1 base at J; junction bases unmatched: 7. This CDR3 is built from 16 residues. In nucleotides, the CDR3 is TGTGCCAGCAGCCACAGCGGCAGGGGGCTCCAAGAGACCCAGTACTTC. Its translation: CASSHSGRGLQETQYF.

V usage is TRBV5-5 and J usage is TRBJ2-3; D might be TRBD1 (6 bases). Deletions cut 1 base from V and 1 base from J, with 16 bases between. Germline V lookup: CDR1 SGHKS, CDR2 YYEKEE (reference sequence). The CDR3 has 17 residues. CDR3 DNA: TGTGCCAGCAGCTTGTTTGGGGACACGAGAGGCACAGATACGCAGTATTTT. Encoded protein: CASSLFGDTRGTDTQYF.

The rearrangement uses TRBV5-6 and TRBJ1-4; D is uncertain. Germline V lookup: CDR1 SGHDT, CDR2 YYEEEE. CDR3 size: 13 residues. V was shortened by 3 bases and J by 8 bases, with 11 bases between the two germline ends. CDR3 residues: CASSSILGEKLFF. The CDR3 nucleotides read TGTGCCAGCAGCTCCATTTTGGGCGAAAAACTGTTTTTT. Full variable domain (rest looked up from reference TRBV5-6 and TRBJ1-4): DAGVTQSPTHLIKTRGQQVTLRCSPKSGHDTVSWYQQALGQGPQFIFQYYEEEERQRGNFPDRFSGHQFPNYSSELNVNALLLGDSALYLCASSSILGEKLFFGSGTQLSVL.

This sequence joins TRBV14 and TRBJ2-7; D ambiguous. The germline CDR1 and CDR2 sequences are SGHDN and FVKESK. The germline V and J ends were trimmed by 4 bases and 4 bases, with 11 bases remaining between them. This CDR3 is 13 amino acids long. This CDR3 reads CASSPSSTYEQYF. CDR3 nucleotide sequence: TGTGCCAGCAGCCCCTCCTCTACTTACGAGCAGTACTTC.

V gene TRBV7-9 combines with J gene TRBJ1-2; 9 positions agree with TRBD1. The trim removed 4 bases at V and 11 bases at J, leaving 5 bases unmatched. The CDR3 is made up of 12 amino acids. Per the germline V gene, CDR1 is SEHNR and CDR2 is FQNEAQ (reference sequence). The CDR3 region is CASSSADRGYTF. In DNA, the CDR3 is TGTGCCAGCAGCTCTGCGGACAGGGGTTACACCTTC.

For this clone: Other nucleotide sequences from this sample produce the same CDR3. J is TRBJ1-2 and V is TRBV27, with 10 nucleotides matching TRBD1. J gave up 2 bases and V 5 bases, and 5 bases lay outside the gene matches. This CDR3 contains 15 residues. Looked up from germline, CDR1 is MNHEY and CDR2 is SMNVEV (reference sequence). The CDR3 spells CASSLSGQGNYGYTF. CDR3 in DNA: TGTGCCAGCAGTCTCTCGGGACAGGGGAACTATGGCTACACCTTC.

V gene TRBV5-1 combines with J gene TRBJ2-7; 9 bases fit TRBD1. The CDR3 loop spans 13 amino acids. Germline trimming cut 3 bases from V and 4 bases from J; bases unmatched to any gene: 2. The germline CDR1 and CDR2 sequences are SGHRS and YFSETQ. CDR3 in amino acids: CASSWGQGYEQYF. DNA of the CDR3: TGCGCCAGCAGCTGGGGACAGGGTTACGAGCAGTACTTC. The full variable domain, with the rest looked up from reference TRBV5-1 and TRBJ2-7, is KAGVTQTPRYLIKTRGQQVTLSCSPISGHRSVSWYQQTPGQGLQFLFEYFSETQRNKGNFPGRFSGRQFSNSRSEMNVSTLELGDSALYLCASSWGQGYEQYFGPGTRLTVT.

This chain uses TRBV19 with TRBJ1-4; D is possibly TRBD1 (5 bases). Germline CDR1 is LNHDA and CDR2 is SQIVND (reference sequence). CDR3 length: 16 amino acids. V was pared by 4 bases and J by 3 bases, with 15 bases between. The CDR3 DNA reads as TGTGCCAGTAGTAAAGGAGGGGACGGAGCTAATGAAAAACTGTTTTTT. Its translation is CASSKGGDGANEKLFF. The variable domain in full, completed from reference TRBV19 and TRBJ1-4, reads DGGITQSPKYLFRKEGQNVTLSCEQNLNHDAMYWYRQDPGQGLRLIYYSQIVNDFQKGDIAEGYSVSREKKESFPLTVTSAQKNPTAFYLCASSKGGDGANEKLFFGSGTQLSVL.

The count of this clone is one. The chain links TRBV11-1 to TRBJ2-5; possibly TRBD2 for D (6 bases). V lost 5 bases and J 2 bases, leaving 15 bases between the germline ends. The germline CDR1 and CDR2 sequences are SGHAT and FQDESV (reference sequence). The CDR3 length is 15 residues. The CDR3 reads CASSILRGIQETQYF. DNA of the CDR3: TGTGCCAGCAGCATCCTCCGGGGGATTCAAGAGACCCAGTACTTC. Complete variable domain (other parts from reference TRBV11-1 and TRBJ2-5): EAEVAQSPRYKITEKSQAVAFWCDPISGHATLYWYRQILGQGPELLVQFQDESVVDDSQLPKDRFSAERLKGVDSTLKIQPAELGDSAMYLCASSILRGIQETQYFGPGTRLLVL.

This chain uses TRBV3-1 (or the pseudogene TRBV3-2) with TRBJ2-5; 7 nucleotides align to TRBD2. V dropped 4 bases and J dropped 2; count of bases not matched to a gene: 10. The CDR3 length is 16 residues. Looked up from germline, CDR1 is LGHDT and CDR2 is YNNKEL (reference sequence). CDR3: CASSPGGVAQQETQYF. In DNA, the CDR3 is TGTGCCAGCAGCCCGGGGGGAGTAGCACAGCAAGAGACCCAGTACTTC.

This clone was picked up a small number of times. The chain has TRBV6-5 and TRBJ1-2; no clear D gene. Looked up from germline, CDR1 is MNHEY and CDR2 is SVGAGI. The CDR3 totals 14 residues. V lost 1 base, J lost 2 bases, and 8 bases lay in between. The DNA for the CDR3 is TGTGCCAGCAGTTACTTAGGAGGAAACTATGGCTACACCTTC. The encoded protein is CASSYLGGNYGYTF.

The chain links TRBV27 to TRBJ2-3; 7 nucleotides match TRBD2. The CDR3 extends over 19 amino acids. V lost 4 bases to trimming and J lost 0 bases; unmatched junction nucleotides: 16. Germline loops: CDR1 MNHEY, CDR2 SMNVEV (reference sequence). Written as DNA, the CDR3 is TGTGCCAGCAGTTCGAAATCTACCGTAGCGGGTCGTAGCACAGATACGCAGTATTTT. Translating it yields CASSSKSTVAGRSTDTQYF.

The rearrangement joins TRBV28 to TRBJ1-1, with D possibly being TRBD1 (6 bases). With 9 bases removed from V and 3 bases from J, the gap between germline ends came to 11 bases. CDR1 is MDHEN, CDR2 SYDVKM, per germline. CDR3 length: 12 residues. This chain's CDR3 is CASDPGDTEAFF. The CDR3, as DNA: TGTGCCAGTGACCCAGGGGACACTGAAGCTTTCTTT. Using reference TRBV28 and TRBJ1-1 for the parts outside the CDR3, the full variable domain is DVKVTQSSRYLVKRTGEKVFLECVQDMDHENMFWYRQDPGLGLRLIYFSYDVKMKEKGDIPEGYSVSREKKERFSLILESASTNQTSMYLCASDPGDTEAFFGQGTRLTVV.

Concerning this clone itself: Because it lacks the conserved phenylalanine or tryptophan at the end, this CDR3 is likely a read error. Because the CDR3's place on the DNA is in doubt, the DNA is left out and the CDR3 is given as listed by TCRdb. V is TRBV27 and J is TRBJ1-4. The CDR3 is made up of 11 amino acids, end residues included. Per germline, CDR1 MNHEY and CDR2 SMNVEV (reference sequence). CDR3 loop: CASSFVSYPPG.

The chain's CDR3 is CASSLGLAGGWDTQYF. The CDR3 DNA is TGTGCCAGCAGCTTGGGACTAGCGGGGGGATGGGATACGCAGTATTTT. The rearrangement uses TRBV5-6 and TRBJ2-3; 13 bases are a match to TRBD2. V was clipped by 0 bases and J by 6 bases; unmatched bases: 4. The CDR3 loop spans 16 amino acids. Germline CDR1 and CDR2: SGHDT and YYEEEE.

This rearrangement joins TRBV4-1 to TRBJ2-7; 7 bases are a match to TRBD2. After removal of 4 bases from V and 7 bases from J, the junction contained 10 bases not matched to a gene. The CDR3 loop spans 14 amino acids. Germline CDR1 reads MGHRA; CDR2 reads YSYEKL. The CDR3 DNA sequence: TGCGCCAGCAGCCCCTACGGTAGGGGAGGGGAGCAGTACTTC. The encoded protein is CASSPYGRGGEQYF.

The genes are TRBV4-2 and TRBJ1-2; D unresolved. The CDR3 length is 15 residues. V was cut by 0 bases and J by 2 bases, with 10 bases left in between. Germline V gene data show CDR1 as LGHNA and CDR2 as YNFKEQ. The CDR3 DNA sequence: TGTGCCAGCAGCCAAGATTCAGGAGGGAACTATGGCTACACCTTC. Translating gives CASSQDSGGNYGYTF.

This clone was detected once. This chain connects TRBV5-5 to TRBJ1-1; 8 nucleotides match TRBD1. Germline V gene sequence: CDR1 SGHKS, CDR2 YYEKEE (reference sequence). This CDR3 spans 16 amino acids. V gave up 4 bases and J gave up 2 bases; unmatched junction bases: 10. The CDR3 sequence is CASSRQEGTGNTEAFF. The CDR3 DNA is TGTGCCAGCAGCCGCCAAGAGGGGACAGGCAACACTGAAGCTTTCTTT.

Here the CDR3 reads CASSLVGQGNTEAFF. CDR3 sequence (DNA): TGTGCCAGCAGTTTAGTTGGACAGGGGAACACTGAAGCTTTCTTT. This chain joins TRBV28 and TRBJ1-1; TRBD1 matches at 8 bases. V was clipped by 2 bases and J by 1 base; unmatched bases: 3. The CDR3 runs 15 residues. Germline lookup yields CDR1 MDHEN and CDR2 SYDVKM.

This clone appeared once. The chain uses TRBV3-1 (or the pseudogene TRBV3-2) and TRBJ1-1, with no clear D. Germline CDR1 reads LGHDT; CDR2 reads YNNKEL (reference sequence). This CDR3 contains 13 residues. V lost 4 bases, J lost 4 bases, and 10 bases lay in between. The CDR3 sequence is CASSPPYGTEAFF. CDR3 coding DNA: TGTGCCAGCAGCCCACCCTACGGCACTGAAGCTTTCTTT.

The V gene is TRBV2, the J gene TRBJ2-7; TRBD1 aligns across 9 bases. V was clipped by 6 bases and J by 7 bases; unmatched bases: 10. Germline V gene data show CDR1 as SNHLY and CDR2 as FYNNEI. The CDR3 is 14 amino acids. DNA of the CDR3: TGTGCCAGCAGGGGAGGGACAGGGCCGGGGGAGCAGTACTTC. Translation: CASRGGTGPGEQYF.